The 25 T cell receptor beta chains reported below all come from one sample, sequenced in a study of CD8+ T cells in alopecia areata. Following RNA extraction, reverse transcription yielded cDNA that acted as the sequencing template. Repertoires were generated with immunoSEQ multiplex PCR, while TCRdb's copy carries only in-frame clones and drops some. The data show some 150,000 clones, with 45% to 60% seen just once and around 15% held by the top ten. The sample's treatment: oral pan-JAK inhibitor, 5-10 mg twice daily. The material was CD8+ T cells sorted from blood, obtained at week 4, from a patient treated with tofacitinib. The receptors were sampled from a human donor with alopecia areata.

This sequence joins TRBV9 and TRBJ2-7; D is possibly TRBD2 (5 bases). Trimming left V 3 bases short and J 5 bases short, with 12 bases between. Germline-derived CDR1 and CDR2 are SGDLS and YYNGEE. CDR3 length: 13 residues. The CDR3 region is CASSARPGDEQYF. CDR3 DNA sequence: TGTGCCAGCAGCGCCCGACCCGGGGACGAGCAGTACTTC.

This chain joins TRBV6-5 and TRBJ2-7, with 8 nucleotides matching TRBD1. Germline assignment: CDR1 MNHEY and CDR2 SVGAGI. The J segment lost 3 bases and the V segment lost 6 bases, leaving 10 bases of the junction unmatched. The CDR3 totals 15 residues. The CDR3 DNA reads TGTGCCAGCAGCTTTGGACAGGGATCCTTCTACGAGCAGTACTTC. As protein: CASSFGQGSFYEQYF.

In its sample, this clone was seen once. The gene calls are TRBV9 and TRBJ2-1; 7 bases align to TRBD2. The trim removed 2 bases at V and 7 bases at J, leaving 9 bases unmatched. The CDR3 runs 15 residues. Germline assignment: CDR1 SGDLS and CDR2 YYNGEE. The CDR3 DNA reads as TGTGCCAGCAGCGTCGGGGGGACCCTTTGGAATGAGCAGTTCTTC. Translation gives CASSVGGTLWNEQFF.

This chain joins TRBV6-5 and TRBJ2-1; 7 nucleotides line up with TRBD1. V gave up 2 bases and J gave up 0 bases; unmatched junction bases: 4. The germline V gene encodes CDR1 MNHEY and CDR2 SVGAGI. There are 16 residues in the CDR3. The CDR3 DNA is TGTGCCAGCAGTTACCAGGGGGACGACTCCTACAATGAGCAGTTCTTC. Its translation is CASSYQGDDSYNEQFF.

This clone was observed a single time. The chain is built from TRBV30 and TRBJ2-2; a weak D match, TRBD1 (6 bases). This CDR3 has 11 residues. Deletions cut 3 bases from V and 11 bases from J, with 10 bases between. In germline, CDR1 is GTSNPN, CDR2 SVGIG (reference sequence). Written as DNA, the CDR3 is TGTGCCTGGAGAGAGGGGGTCGAGCTGTTTTTT. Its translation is CAWREGVELFF.

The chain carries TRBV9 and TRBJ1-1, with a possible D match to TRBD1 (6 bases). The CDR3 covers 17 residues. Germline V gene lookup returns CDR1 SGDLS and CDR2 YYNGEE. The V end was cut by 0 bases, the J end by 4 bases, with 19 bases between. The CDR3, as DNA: TGTGCCAGCAGCGTAGAGGCCGTGGTGGGGGCTGGCACTGAAGCTTTCTTT. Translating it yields CASSVEAVVGAGTEAFF.

The DNA for the CDR3 is TGTGCCAGCAGCTTGGGGGGGCTCGACAATCAGCCCCAGCATTTT. Protein sequence: CASSLGGLDNQPQHF. The chain uses TRBV5-6 and TRBJ1-5; possibly TRBD1 for D (6 bases). Trimming shortened V by 0 bases and J by 3 bases, and 10 bases separated the two germline ends. The germline V gene encodes CDR1 SGHDT and CDR2 YYEEEE. This CDR3 contains 15 residues.

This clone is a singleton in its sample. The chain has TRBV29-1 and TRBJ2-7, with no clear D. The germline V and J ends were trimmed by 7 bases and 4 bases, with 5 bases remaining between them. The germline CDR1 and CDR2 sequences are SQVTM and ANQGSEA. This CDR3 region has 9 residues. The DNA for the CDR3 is TGCAGCGCCGGGTACGAGCAGTACTTC. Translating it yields CSAGYEQYF.

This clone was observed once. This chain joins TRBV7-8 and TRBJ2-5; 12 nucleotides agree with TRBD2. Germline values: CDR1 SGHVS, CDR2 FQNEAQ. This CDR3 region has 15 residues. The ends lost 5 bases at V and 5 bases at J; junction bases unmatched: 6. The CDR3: CASSLGGLAGETQYF. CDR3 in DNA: TGTGCCAGCAGCCTCGGAGGACTAGCGGGGGAGACCCAGTACTTC.

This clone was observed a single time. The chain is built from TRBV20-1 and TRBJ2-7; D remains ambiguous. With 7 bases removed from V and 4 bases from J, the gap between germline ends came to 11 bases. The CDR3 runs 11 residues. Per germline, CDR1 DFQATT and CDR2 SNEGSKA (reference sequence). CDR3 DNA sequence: TGCAGTGTATCGGTACTTTACGAGCAGTACTTC. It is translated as CSVSVLYEQYF.

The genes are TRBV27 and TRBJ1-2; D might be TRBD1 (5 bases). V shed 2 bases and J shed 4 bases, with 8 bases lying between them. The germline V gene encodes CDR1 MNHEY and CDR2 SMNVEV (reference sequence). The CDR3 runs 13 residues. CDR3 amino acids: CASSLRGSYGYTF. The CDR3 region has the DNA TGTGCCAGCAGTTTACGGGGGAGCTATGGCTACACCTTC.

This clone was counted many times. The CDR3 DNA follows: TGTGCCAGCAGATCTGACGGCACCGCAACTAATGAAAAACTGTTTTTT. It specifies CASRSDGTATNEKLFF. The chain combines TRBV2 with TRBJ1-4; D remains unclear. The CDR3 length is 16 residues. Trimming cost V 6 bases and J 0 bases, with 14 bases left between them. The germline gives CDR1 SNHLY, CDR2 FYNNEI.

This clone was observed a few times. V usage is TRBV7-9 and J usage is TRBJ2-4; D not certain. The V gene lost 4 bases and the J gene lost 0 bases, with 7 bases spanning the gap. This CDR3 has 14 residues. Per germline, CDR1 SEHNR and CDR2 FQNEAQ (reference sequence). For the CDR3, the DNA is TGTGCCAGCAGCTCCCTCAAAGCCAAAAACATTCAGTACTTC. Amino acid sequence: CASSSLKAKNIQYF.

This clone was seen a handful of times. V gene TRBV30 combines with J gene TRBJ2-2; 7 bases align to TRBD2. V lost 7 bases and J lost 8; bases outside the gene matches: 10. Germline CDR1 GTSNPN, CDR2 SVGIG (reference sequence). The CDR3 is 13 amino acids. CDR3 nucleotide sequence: TGTGCCTACGATCGGGGGGTTGAAGGGGAGCTGTTTTTT. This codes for CAYDRGVEGELFF.

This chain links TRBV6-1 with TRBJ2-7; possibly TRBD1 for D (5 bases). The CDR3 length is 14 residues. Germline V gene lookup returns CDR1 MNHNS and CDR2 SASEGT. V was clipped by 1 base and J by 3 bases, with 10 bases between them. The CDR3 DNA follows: TGTGCCAGCAGTGAAGTTGGGCAGGGCTACGAGCAGTACTTC. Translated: CASSEVGQGYEQYF.

The CDR3 DNA reads as TGTGCCAGCAGGCATAGACAGGGGGCTGAGGAGCAGTACTTC. Protein sequence: CASRHRQGAEEQYF. The gene calls are TRBV27 and TRBJ2-7; 10 positions agree with TRBD1. Germline V gives CDR1 MNHEY, CDR2 SMNVEV (reference sequence). CDR3 length equals 14 residues. V was clipped by 6 bases and J by 7 bases; unmatched bases: 9.

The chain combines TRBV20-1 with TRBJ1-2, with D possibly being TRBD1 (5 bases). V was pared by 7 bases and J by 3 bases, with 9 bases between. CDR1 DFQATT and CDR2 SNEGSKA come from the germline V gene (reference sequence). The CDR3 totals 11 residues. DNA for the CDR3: TGCAGTGTTCGGGGGGACTATGGCTACACCTTC. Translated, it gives CSVRGDYGYTF.

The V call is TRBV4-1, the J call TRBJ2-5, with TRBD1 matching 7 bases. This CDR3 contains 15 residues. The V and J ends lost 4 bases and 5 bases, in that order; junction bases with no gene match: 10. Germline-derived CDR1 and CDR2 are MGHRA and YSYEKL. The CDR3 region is CASSPSLGGKETQYF. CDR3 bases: TGCGCCAGCAGCCCCTCGCTAGGGGGCAAGGAGACCCAGTACTTC.

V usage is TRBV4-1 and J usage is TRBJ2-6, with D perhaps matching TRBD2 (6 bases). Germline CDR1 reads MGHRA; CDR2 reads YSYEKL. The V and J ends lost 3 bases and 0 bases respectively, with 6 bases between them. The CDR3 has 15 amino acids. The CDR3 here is CASSHGSSGANVLTF. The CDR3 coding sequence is TGCGCCAGCAGCCACGGGAGCTCTGGGGCCAACGTCCTGACTTTC.

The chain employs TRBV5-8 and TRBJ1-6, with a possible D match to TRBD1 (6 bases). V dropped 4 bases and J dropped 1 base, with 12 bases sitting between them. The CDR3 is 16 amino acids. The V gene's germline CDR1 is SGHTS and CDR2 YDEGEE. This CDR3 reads CASSLDRFSYNSPLHF. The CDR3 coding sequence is TGTGCCAGCAGCCTCGACAGGTTTTCCTATAATTCACCCCTCCACTTT. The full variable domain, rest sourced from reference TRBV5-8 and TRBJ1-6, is EAGVTQSPTHLIKTRGQQATLRCSPISGHTSVYWYQQALGLGLQFLLWYDEGEERNRGNFPPRFSGRQFPNYSSELNVNALELEDSALYLCASSLDRFSYNSPLHFGNGTRLTVT.

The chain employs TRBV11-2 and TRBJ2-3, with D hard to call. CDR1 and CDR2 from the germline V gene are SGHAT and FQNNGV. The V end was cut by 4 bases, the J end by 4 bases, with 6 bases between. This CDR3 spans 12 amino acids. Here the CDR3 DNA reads TGTGCCAGCAGCTCGATGGCAGATACGCAGTATTTT. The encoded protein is CASSSMADTQYF.

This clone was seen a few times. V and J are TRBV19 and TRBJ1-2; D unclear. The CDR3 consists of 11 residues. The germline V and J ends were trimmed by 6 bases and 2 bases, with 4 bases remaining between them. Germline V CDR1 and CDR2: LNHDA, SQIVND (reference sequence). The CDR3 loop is CASSPNYGYTF. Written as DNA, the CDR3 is TGTGCCAGTAGCCCCAACTATGGCTACACCTTC.

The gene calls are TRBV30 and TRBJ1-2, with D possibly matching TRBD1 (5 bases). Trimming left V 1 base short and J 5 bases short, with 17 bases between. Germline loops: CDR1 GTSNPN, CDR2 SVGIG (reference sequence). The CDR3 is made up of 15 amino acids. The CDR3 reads CAWSESPGGEYGYTF. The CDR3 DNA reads TGTGCCTGGAGTGAATCACCTGGGGGAGAATATGGCTACACCTTC. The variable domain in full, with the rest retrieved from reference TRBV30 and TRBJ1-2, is SQTIHQWPATLVQPVGSPLSLECTVEGTSNPNLYWYRQAAGRGLQLLFYSVGIGQISSEVPQNLSASRPQDRQFILSSKKLLLSDSGFYLCAWSESPGGEYGYTFGSGTRLTVV.

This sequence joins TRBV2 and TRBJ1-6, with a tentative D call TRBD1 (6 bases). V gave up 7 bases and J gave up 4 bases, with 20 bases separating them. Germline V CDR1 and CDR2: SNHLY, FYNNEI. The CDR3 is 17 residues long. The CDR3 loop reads CASMSGEGLVYNSPLHF. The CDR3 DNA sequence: TGTGCCAGCATGTCAGGGGAGGGACTAGTTTATAATTCACCCCTCCACTTT. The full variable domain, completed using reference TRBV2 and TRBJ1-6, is EPEVTQTPSHQVTQMGQEVILRCVPISNHLYFYWYRQILGQKVEFLVSFYNNEISEKSEIFDDQFSVERPDGSNFTLKIRSTKLEDSAMYFCASMSGEGLVYNSPLHFGNGTRLTVT.

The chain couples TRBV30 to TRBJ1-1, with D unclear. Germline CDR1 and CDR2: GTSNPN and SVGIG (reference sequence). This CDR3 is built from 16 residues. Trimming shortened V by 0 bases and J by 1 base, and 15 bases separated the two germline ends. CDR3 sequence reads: CAWSVVREGRNTEAFF. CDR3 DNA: TGTGCCTGGAGTGTAGTAAGAGAGGGCCGGAACACTGAAGCTTTCTTT. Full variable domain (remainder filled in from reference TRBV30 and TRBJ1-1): SQTIHQWPATLVQPVGSPLSLECTVEGTSNPNLYWYRQAAGRGLQLLFYSVGIGQISSEVPQNLSASRPQDRQFILSSKKLLLSDSGFYLCAWSVVREGRNTEAFFGQGTRLTVV.